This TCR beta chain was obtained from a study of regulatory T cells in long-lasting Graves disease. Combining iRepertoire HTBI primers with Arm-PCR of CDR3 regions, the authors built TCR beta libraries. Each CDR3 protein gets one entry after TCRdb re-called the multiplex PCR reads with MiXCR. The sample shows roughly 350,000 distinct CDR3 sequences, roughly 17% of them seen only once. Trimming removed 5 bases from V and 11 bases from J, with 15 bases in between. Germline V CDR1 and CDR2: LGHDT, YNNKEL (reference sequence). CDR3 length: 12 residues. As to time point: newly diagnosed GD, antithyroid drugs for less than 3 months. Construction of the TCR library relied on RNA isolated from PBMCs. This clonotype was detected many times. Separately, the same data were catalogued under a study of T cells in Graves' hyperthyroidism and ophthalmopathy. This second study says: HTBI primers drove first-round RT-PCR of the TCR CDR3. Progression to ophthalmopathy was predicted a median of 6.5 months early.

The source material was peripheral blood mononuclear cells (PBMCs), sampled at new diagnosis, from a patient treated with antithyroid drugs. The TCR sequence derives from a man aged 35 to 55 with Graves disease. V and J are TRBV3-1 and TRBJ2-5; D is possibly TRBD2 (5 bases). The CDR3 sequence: CASSFPTTPQYF. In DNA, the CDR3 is TGTGCCAGCAGCTTCCCGACTACGCCACAGTACTTC.